The text below deals with one TCR beta chain. Produced via immunoSEQ multiplex PCR; TCRdb's table is partial and in-frame only. The repertoire consists of some 58,000 clones, with over 75% occurring once and the leading ten covering roughly 15%. This record comes from a study of T cell responses to AZD1222 COVID-19 vaccine. The CDR3 consists of 11 residues. V lost 3 bases and J lost 9, with 8 bases in between. The source was peripheral blood, collected on day 0 of AZD1222 vaccination. The J gene is TRBJ1-1, the V gene TRBV12-3 or TRBV12-4; a weak D match, TRBD1 (5 bases). The sequence derives from an adult in good health. The CDR3 region has the DNA TGTGCCAGCAGTTTGGGGGGGAAAGCTTTCTTT. This gives the protein CASSLGGKAFF.